This is a list of T cell receptor beta chains from one sample in a study of cytomegalovirus exposure and HLA in healthy donors. Profiled with immunoSEQ multiplex PCR; TCRdb holds only in-frame clones, not every one. The data hold some 150,000 clones, with 64% observed a single time. What was sequenced was PBMCs. Receptor source: a woman between 25 and 40 years old in good health and CMV-seropositive. CDR3s include the opening cysteine and the closing phenylalanine or tryptophan. D genes are given only for firm matches. Only part of the rows carry a size: once, few, many, or a class if the clone is expanded.

D gene: TRBD2; clone size: few; J gene: TRBJ2-3; V gene: TRBV7-9; CDR3 protein: CASSFIAGGQDTQYF; CDR3 DNA: TGTGCCAGCAGCTTCATAGCGGGAGGGCAAGATACGCAGTATTTT
D gene: .; clone size: .; J gene: TRBJ1-6; V gene: TRBV5-1; CDR3 protein: CASSLDSPNSPLHF; CDR3 DNA: TGCGCCAGCAGCTTGGACAGTCCCAATTCACCCCTCCACTTT
D gene: TRBD2; clone size: .; J gene: TRBJ2-5; V gene: TRBV2; CDR3 protein: CASWGLEDQETQYF; CDR3 DNA: TGTGCCAGCTGGGGACTAGAGGACCAAGAGACCCAGTACTTC
D gene: TRBD2; clone size: .; J gene: TRBJ2-7; V gene: TRBV6-5; CDR3 protein: CASAGGLATYEQYF; CDR3 DNA: TGTGCCAGCGCGGGGGGATTAGCGACCTACGAGCAGTACTTC
D gene: .; clone size: .; J gene: TRBJ1-5; V gene: TRBV27; CDR3 protein: CASRATESQPQHF; CDR3 DNA: TGTGCCAGCAGGGCGACAGAGTCCCAGCCCCAGCATTTT
D gene: .; clone size: .; J gene: TRBJ2-1; V gene: TRBV30; CDR3 protein: CAWSWLVSNEQFF; CDR3 DNA: TGTGCCTGGAGTTGGCTAGTTAGCAATGAGCAGTTCTTC
D gene: TRBD2; clone size: .; J gene: TRBJ2-1; V gene: TRBV6-5; CDR3 protein: CASSYSFGRDEQFF; CDR3 DNA: TGTGCCAGCAGTTACTCGTTCGGGAGGGATGAGCAGTTCTTC
D gene: .; clone size: few; J gene: TRBJ2-7; V gene: TRBV7-9; CDR3 protein: CASSLAGDGGEQYF; CDR3 DNA: TGTGCCAGCAGCTTAGCTGGGGACGGAGGGGAGCAGTACTTC
D gene: TRBD1; clone size: .; J gene: TRBJ2-5; V gene: TRBV19; CDR3 protein: CASSTTGGAETQYF; CDR3 DNA: TGTGCCAGTAGTACGACAGGGGGCGCCGAGACCCAGTACTTC
D gene: .; clone size: .; J gene: TRBJ1-2; V gene: TRBV28; CDR3 protein: CASSPIRRRTTF; CDR3 DNA: TGTGCCAGCAGCCCGATCCGCAGGAGGACCACCTTC
D gene: TRBD2; clone size: .; J gene: TRBJ2-7; V gene: TRBV5-4; CDR3 protein: CASSLPGLAGAYEQYF; CDR3 DNA: TGTGCCAGCAGCCTACCGGGACTAGCGGGAGCCTACGAGCAGTACTTC
D gene: TRBD1; clone size: few; J gene: TRBJ2-7; V gene: TRBV6-1; CDR3 protein: CASSLSGTGRYEQYF; CDR3 DNA: TGTGCCAGCAGCCTGAGCGGGACAGGGCGTTACGAGCAGTACTTC
D gene: .; clone size: .; J gene: TRBJ2-6; V gene: TRBV6-1; CDR3 protein: CASSAIPLRAGANVLTF; CDR3 DNA: TGTGCCAGCAGTGCGATCCCTTTAAGAGCTGGGGCCAACGTCCTGACTTTC
D gene: .; clone size: .; J gene: TRBJ2-5; V gene: TRBV28; CDR3 protein: CASSEGQIGTQYF; CDR3 DNA: TGTGCCAGCAGCGAGGGTCAGATAGGGACCCAGTACTTC
D gene: TRBD1; clone size: once; J gene: TRBJ2-2; V gene: TRBV28; CDR3 protein: CASSLGRGSETGELFF; CDR3 DNA: TGTGCCAGCAGTTTGGGCAGGGGGTCGGAGACCGGGGAGCTGTTTTTT
D gene: .; clone size: .; J gene: TRBJ1-3; V gene: TRBV11-2; CDR3 protein: CASRTGNTIYF; CDR3 DNA: TGTGCCAGCAGGACAGGAAACACCATATATTTT
D gene: TRBD2; clone size: .; J gene: TRBJ2-7; V gene: TRBV27; CDR3 protein: CASSPWVGGGSYEQYF; CDR3 DNA: TGTGCCAGCAGCCCCTGGGTCGGGGGAGGGAGCTACGAGCAGTACTTC
D gene: .; clone size: .; J gene: TRBJ2-3; V gene: TRBV7-2; CDR3 protein: CASSLVSGTDTQYF; CDR3 DNA: TGTGCCAGCAGCTTAGTATCGGGCACAGATACGCAGTATTTT
D gene: .; clone size: .; J gene: TRBJ1-5; V gene: TRBV15; CDR3 protein: CATSRDLGNQPQHF; CDR3 DNA: TGTGCCACCAGCAGAGATCTAGGCAATCAGCCCCAGCATTTT
D gene: .; clone size: .; J gene: TRBJ1-2; V gene: TRBV11-1; CDR3 protein: CASRGPGVSGYTF; CDR3 DNA: TGTGCCAGCAGAGGACCAGGGGTATCCGGCTACACCTTC
D gene: TRBD2; clone size: .; J gene: TRBJ2-2; V gene: TRBV7-8; CDR3 protein: CASSYSGGTGELFF; CDR3 DNA: TGTGCCAGCAGCTATAGCGGGGGAACCGGGGAGCTGTTTTTT
D gene: .; clone size: few; J gene: TRBJ2-1; V gene: TRBV29-1; CDR3 protein: CSVGSGYSYNEQFF; CDR3 DNA: TGCAGCGTTGGTTCCGGGTACTCCTACAATGAGCAGTTCTTC
D gene: .; clone size: .; J gene: TRBJ1-1; V gene: TRBV5-1; CDR3 protein: CASSQALQGGPTEAFF; CDR3 DNA: TGCGCCAGCAGCCAGGCCCTTCAAGGGGGTCCCACTGAAGCTTTCTTT
D gene: TRBD2; clone size: .; J gene: TRBJ2-2; V gene: TRBV5-1; CDR3 protein: CASSLGVAGVQDTGELFF; CDR3 DNA: TGCGCCAGCAGCTTGGGAGTAGCGGGGGTGCAGGACACCGGGGAGCTGTTTTTT
D gene: TRBD2; clone size: .; J gene: TRBJ2-1; V gene: TRBV29-1; CDR3 protein: CSVGRSGRMSEQFF; CDR3 DNA: TGCAGCGTTGGACGTAGCGGGAGAATGAGTGAGCAGTTCTTC
D gene: .; clone size: .; J gene: TRBJ2-3; V gene: TRBV2; CDR3 protein: CASSDQIDTQYF; CDR3 DNA: TGTGCCAGCAGTGATCAGATAGATACGCAGTATTTT
D gene: .; clone size: .; J gene: TRBJ1-5; V gene: TRBV5-6; CDR3 protein: CASSLGRGDSNQPQHF; CDR3 DNA: TGTGCCAGCAGCCTCGGCAGGGGCGATAGCAATCAGCCCCAGCATTTT
D gene: .; clone size: .; J gene: TRBJ1-2; V gene: TRBV9; CDR3 protein: CASSLGQGYGYTF; CDR3 DNA: TGTGCCAGCAGCTTGGGACAAGGCTATGGCTACACCTTC
D gene: .; clone size: once; J gene: TRBJ2-7; V gene: TRBV6-5; CDR3 protein: CASSYQALYEQYF; CDR3 DNA: TGTGCCAGCAGTTATCAGGCCCTCTACGAGCAGTACTTC
D gene: .; clone size: few; J gene: TRBJ2-7; V gene: TRBV6-1; CDR3 protein: CASSHPRPVYEQYF; CDR3 DNA: TGTGCCAGCAGCCACCCCAGGCCGGTCTACGAGCAGTACTTC
D gene: .; clone size: .; J gene: TRBJ1-1; V gene: TRBV27; CDR3 protein: CASSLRFRGRTEAFF; CDR3 DNA: TGTGCCAGCAGTTTAAGGTTTCGGGGTCGCACTGAAGCTTTCTTT
D gene: TRBD1; clone size: .; J gene: TRBJ2-7; V gene: TRBV27; CDR3 protein: CASSPLGQGIYEQYF; CDR3 DNA: TGTGCCAGCAGCCCTCTGGGACAGGGGATCTACGAGCAGTACTTC
D gene: .; clone size: .; J gene: TRBJ1-1; V gene: TRBV5-5; CDR3 protein: CAEPRKWNTEAFF; CDR3 DNA: TGTGCCGAGCCCCGCAAGTGGAACACTGAAGCTTTCTTT
D gene: .; clone size: few; J gene: TRBJ2-1; V gene: TRBV9; CDR3 protein: CASSVKLAVANEQFF; CDR3 DNA: TGTGCCAGCAGCGTAAAACTAGCAGTCGCCAATGAGCAGTTCTTC
D gene: .; clone size: .; J gene: TRBJ1-2; V gene: TRBV28; CDR3 protein: CASSLMDSRYGYTF; CDR3 DNA: TGTGCCAGCAGTTTAATGGACAGCCGCTATGGCTACACCTTC
D gene: TRBD1; clone size: .; J gene: TRBJ2-7; V gene: TRBV7-9; CDR3 protein: CASSSRSGQGIEQYF; CDR3 DNA: TGTGCCAGCAGCTCACGCTCGGGACAGGGGATCGAGCAGTACTTC
D gene: .; clone size: .; J gene: TRBJ1-3; V gene: TRBV27; CDR3 protein: CASSLSGDSGNTIYF; CDR3 DNA: TGTGCCAGCAGTTTATCCGGAGACTCTGGAAACACCATATACTTT
D gene: TRBD1; clone size: .; J gene: TRBJ1-5; V gene: TRBV29-1; CDR3 protein: CSTRDREDQPQHF; CDR3 DNA: TGCAGCACCCGGGACAGGGAAGATCAGCCCCAGCATTTT
D gene: .; clone size: .; J gene: TRBJ1-3; V gene: TRBV21-1; CDR3 protein: CASINLLTGMYSGNTIYF; CDR3 DNA: TGTGCCAGCATCAACCTGTTGACAGGGATGTACTCTGGAAACACCATATATTTT
D gene: .; clone size: .; J gene: TRBJ2-4; V gene: TRBV25-1; CDR3 protein: CASSWGPENIQYF; CDR3 DNA: TGTGCCAGCAGCTGGGGCCCAGAAAACATTCAGTACTTC
D gene: TRBD2; clone size: .; J gene: TRBJ2-7; V gene: TRBV5-1; CDR3 protein: CASSLGLAGSPARREQYF; CDR3 DNA: TGCGCCAGCAGCCTGGGACTAGCGGGAAGCCCCGCTAGGAGGGAGCAGTACTTC
D gene: .; clone size: .; J gene: TRBJ1-6; V gene: TRBV5-1; CDR3 protein: CASRVSPLHF; CDR3 DNA: TGCGCCAGCCGGGTCTCACCCCTCCACTTT
D gene: TRBD1; clone size: .; J gene: TRBJ1-1; V gene: TRBV27; CDR3 protein: CASSTPGGTEAFF; CDR3 DNA: TGTGCCAGCAGTACCCCAGGGGGCACTGAAGCTTTCTTT
D gene: .; clone size: .; J gene: TRBJ2-7; V gene: TRBV11-2; CDR3 protein: CASSSNTGDSEQYF; CDR3 DNA: TGTGCCAGCAGCTCAAACACGGGGGACTCAGAGCAGTACTTC
D gene: .; clone size: .; J gene: TRBJ2-6; V gene: TRBV5-1; CDR3 protein: CASSPTGYERSGANVLTF; CDR3 DNA: TGCGCCAGCAGTCCTACAGGTTACGAACGCTCTGGGGCCAACGTCCTGACTTTC
D gene: .; clone size: .; J gene: TRBJ2-5; V gene: TRBV7-9; CDR3 protein: CASSPLGDQETQYF; CDR3 DNA: TGTGCCAGCAGCCCCCTCGGGGACCAAGAGACCCAGTACTTC
D gene: .; clone size: .; J gene: TRBJ1-3; V gene: TRBV4-2; CDR3 protein: CASSQKIWNRPTFSSGNTIYF; CDR3 DNA: TGTGCCAGCAGCCAAAAAATATGGAACAGGCCGACTTTCTCCTCTGGAAACACCATATATTTT
D gene: TRBD1; clone size: few; J gene: TRBJ1-1; V gene: TRBV7-9; CDR3 protein: CARDRALGTEAFF; CDR3 DNA: TGTGCCAGGGACAGGGCTTTGGGCACTGAAGCTTTCTTT
D gene: .; clone size: .; J gene: TRBJ2-5; V gene: TRBV6-5; CDR3 protein: CASSYSRGRVTQYF; CDR3 DNA: TGTGCCAGCAGTTACTCGAGGGGGAGGGTGACCCAGTACTTC
D gene: .; clone size: few; J gene: TRBJ1-2; V gene: TRBV5-6; CDR3 protein: CASSVGLVGYGYTF; CDR3 DNA: TGTGCCAGTTCCGTGGGCCTCGTTGGTTATGGCTACACCTTC
D gene: TRBD2; clone size: .; J gene: TRBJ2-7; V gene: TRBV29-1; CDR3 protein: CSVGGSRRGISYEQYF; CDR3 DNA: TGCAGCGTGGGGGGGTCCCGGCGGGGAATCTCCTACGAGCAGTACTTC
D gene: .; clone size: few; J gene: TRBJ2-7; V gene: TRBV30; CDR3 protein: CAWGGVRQYF; CDR3 DNA: TGTGCCTGGGGGGGCGTGCGGCAGTACTTC
D gene: .; clone size: .; J gene: TRBJ2-5; V gene: TRBV6-5; CDR3 protein: CASTNGGTQYF; CDR3 DNA: TGTGCCAGCACCAACGGAGGGACCCAGTACTTC